The clone carrying this T cell receptor beta chain has more than one count but fewer than ten. This CDR3 contains 16 residues. The germline V gene has CDR1 GTSNPN and CDR2 SVGIG (reference sequence). V was cut by 4 bases and J by 3 bases, with 22 bases left in between. The data stem from a study of tumor-infiltrating lymphocytes in primary liver carcinoma. The source of the blood RNA was unsorted whole blood, and germline DNA was extracted as well. At sampling, these chronic HBV carriers had received no treatment. Before any surgery took place, 3 to 5 milliliters of peripheral blood were collected. Constant-region priming of about 500 ng total RNA yielded TCR beta cDNA. Libraries covering TCR beta were generated through three nested multiplex PCR rounds (using a slightly modified ARM-PCR). TRBV1-TRBV30 forward primers paired with a C-beta reverse primer were used in the first two PCR rounds, which ran approximately 11 cycles each. From the multiplex PCR reads, TCRdb called clonotypes with MiXCR, one entry per CDR3 protein. The profile covers fewer than 350,000 distinct CDR3 sequences, with 65% appearing a single time and roughly 6% taken by the ten largest.

The chain uses TRBV30 and TRBJ2-7, with D maybe TRBD2 (6 bases). Specimen: peripheral blood. The TCR sequence derives from a middle-aged man with primary liver carcinoma and hepatitis B virus infection. CDR3 coding DNA: TGTGCCTGGACCCGCATGGTCCTCGGGGGAAACTACGAGCAGTACTTC. This sequence encodes CAWTRMVLGGNYEQYF. Looking up the rest from reference TRBV30 and TRBJ2-7 gives the full variable domain: SQTIHQWPATLVQPVGSPLSLECTVEGTSNPNLYWYRQAAGRGLQLLFYSVGIGQISSEVPQNLSASRPQDRQFILSSKKLLLSDSGFYLCAWTRMVLGGNYEQYFGPGTRLTVT.